What follows describes a single TCR beta chain. The antigen is undetermined. The ends were cut back, 7 bases at V and 0 bases at J, with 15 bases in the middle. CDR3 length equals 15 residues. Germline CDR1 and CDR2: MDHEN and SYDVKM. This specimen comes from a study of cytomegalovirus exposure and HLA in healthy donors. About the study: Of all 400 or so donors who were genotyped, roughly 81% belonged to the Caucasian-associated ancestry cluster.

The PCR contained 60 Vbeta and 13 Jbeta primers. Using immunoSEQ multiplex PCR, the repertoire was profiled, and TCRdb retains in-frame clones only, with some absent. The table has about 140,000 clones, 75% to 90% seen once; the top ten hold over 1%. Study-wide findings and caveats: High specificity and sensitivity for cytomegalovirus status were reported for the classifier. Association with HLA alleles at 0.05 false discovery rate was found for 17,000 or so TCR beta sequences in a later analysis.

The rearrangement joins TRBV28 to TRBJ1-1, with D perhaps matching TRBD1 (6 bases). Sequenced input: PBMCs. This sequence originates from a female donor in good health and CMV-seronegative. The CDR3 reads CASKGTTGLNTEAFF. The CDR3 DNA sequence: TGTGCCAGCAAGGGGACAACGGGGTTGAACACTGAAGCTTTCTTT.